A selection of T cell receptor beta chains follows, all from one sample in a study of post-analysis software for immune sequencing data. MiXCR, run by TCRdb on the PCR reads, gives a single entry per CDR3 protein. This sample has approximately 460,000 distinct CDR3 sequences, with over 35% found just once. Input material: blood. These receptors came from a girl aged 10 to 17 with multiple sclerosis. The CDR3 runs from the conserved cysteine through the conserved F or W.

CDR3aa	v_gene	j_gene
CASSDPPNDTQYF	TRBV25-1	TRBJ2-3
CSARWGPNQPQHF	TRBV20-1	TRBJ1-5
CASMDLETGIWTDTQYF	TRBV28	TRBJ2-3
CASSQDRVVEKLFF	TRBV4-3	TRBJ1-4
CASSRPPIEGYGYTF	TRBV28	TRBJ1-2
CASTYGQGNQPQHF	TRBV6-2/TRBV6-3	TRBJ1-5
CASSGLNEQFF	TRBV5-1	TRBJ2-1
CAWTKSLDTQYF	TRBV30	TRBJ2-3
CASSEEGARNYGYTF	TRBV2	TRBJ1-2
CASKRHTYEQYF	TRBV12-3/TRBV12-4	TRBJ2-7
CASSSMMNTEAFF	TRBV7-9	TRBJ1-1
CASSLELENASNQPQHF	TRBV7-2	TRBJ1-5
CASSNQGGKNEQFF	TRBV25-1	TRBJ2-1
CASSLQTGTSVDQQFF	TRBV28	TRBJ2-1
CASSLKGIDDAQYF	TRBV12-3/TRBV12-4	TRBJ2-3
CASSVDTLSTDTQYF	TRBV7-9	TRBJ2-3
CASSLSGSNLYEQYF	TRBV28	TRBJ2-7
CSALTRGDGYTF	TRBV20-1	TRBJ1-2
CATSDQQGWGLETQYF	TRBV24-1	TRBJ2-5
CTSTRGSGDYEQYF	TRBV12-3/TRBV12-4	TRBJ2-7
CSGGRMSYEQYF	TRBV20-1	TRBJ2-7
CASSQGLTRSYNEQFF	TRBV4-3	TRBJ2-1
CASIDGGKETQYF	TRBV7-9	TRBJ2-5
CASSLGHRANEQYF	TRBV5-1	.
CASSVGSAYNEQFF	TRBV28	TRBJ2-1
CASRRGTGLNTEAFF	TRBV5-1	TRBJ1-1
CSARAPGLVTDTQYF	TRBV20-1	TRBJ2-3
CASSYAGDSNQPQHF	TRBV6-5	TRBJ1-5
CSAAGRGYNEQFF	TRBV20-1	TRBJ2-1
CAISESTSTDTQYF	TRBV10-3	TRBJ2-3
CASVGTGVHEQYF	TRBV6-1	TRBJ2-7
CASSLTRPGTGVYEQYF	TRBV7-3	TRBJ2-7
CASSSQGAEQYF	TRBV7-9	.
CSVKRAGSTDTQYF	TRBV29-1	TRBJ2-3
CASSLAGGLYNEQYF	TRBV7-3	TRBJ2-7
CSASWVGGSYEQYF	TRBV20-1	.
CASSLTREASDTQYF	TRBV7-3	TRBJ2-3
CASNPSGGSYEQFF	TRBV12-3/TRBV12-4	TRBJ2-1
CSASGGIDEQFF	TRBV20-1	TRBJ2-1
CASSYSTGTNGYTF	TRBV6-5	TRBJ1-2
CASSFPDSSYEQYF	TRBV7-2	TRBJ2-7
CASRTGGDTQYF	TRBV28	TRBJ2-3
CAIRSLNTGELFF	TRBV6-5	TRBJ2-2
CASRLAGLNNEQFF	TRBV12-3/TRBV12-4	TRBJ2-1
CASSRDGEKLFF	TRBV5-8	TRBJ1-4
CASSLIVGAVEQYF	TRBV12-3/TRBV12-4	TRBJ2-7
CSVDPGQGLTGELFF	TRBV29-1	TRBJ2-2